The rows below give T cell receptor beta chains drawn from one sample of a study of spatial heterogeneity in lung cancer. TCRdb itself ran the 5' RACE reads through MiXCR, one entry per CDR3 protein. The sample shows fewer than 2,000 distinct CDR3 sequences, roughly 13% of them seen only once. The specimen comprised lung tumor tissue, sampled at surgery. Every receptor here comes from a male donor with early-stage non-small cell lung cancer. Both conserved end residues are part of each CDR3. D genes are given only for firm matches. The size entry is marked missing in some rows and otherwise reads once, few, many or a size class.

medium-sized | TRBJ1-1 | . | TRBV27 | 13 | TGTGCCAGCAGGGGATGGGGGAACACTGAAGCTTTCTTT | CASRGWGNTEAFF
medium-sized | TRBJ2-3 | TRBD2 | TRBV5-1 | 16 | TGCGCCAGCAGCTTGGGGACTAGCGGGGTGAAAGATACGCAGTATTTT | CASSLGTSGVKDTQYF
few | TRBJ2-5 | TRBD1 | TRBV20-1 | 12 | TGCAGTGCTCCCGACAGGGGAGAGACCCAGTACTTC | CSAPDRGETQYF
medium-sized | TRBJ2-2 | TRBD2 | TRBV6-2/TRBV6-3 | 19 | TGTGCCAGCAGCCCGGGCGGGAGGGCCCGGGTAGCGAACACCGGGGAGCTGTTTTTT | CASSPGGRARVANTGELFF
few | TRBJ2-1 | TRBD2 | TRBV7-9 | 16 | TGTGCCAGCAGTCTGCCCGGAGCGGGGGGCTACAATGAGCAGTTCTTC | CASSLPGAGGYNEQFF
hyperexpanded | TRBJ1-6 | TRBD1 | TRBV10-2 | 14 | TGCGCCAGCAGTGGGGGAGACAGGGGTTCACCCCTCCACTTT | CASSGGDRGSPLHF
. | TRBJ2-5 | . | TRBV6-5 | 14 | TGTGCCAGCAAGGGTAGCTTAGCTTTGGAGACCCAGTACTTC | CASKGSLALETQYF
medium-sized | TRBJ2-3 | TRBD2 | TRBV30 | 13 | TGTGCCTGGAGTACCGGGGGGGCGGAGACGCAGTATTTT | CAWSTGGAETQYF
few | TRBJ2-2 | . | TRBV20-1 | 13 | TGCAGTGCTCCCCGCTTTTACACCGGGGAGCTGTTTTTT | CSAPRFYTGELFF
large | TRBJ2-5 | . | TRBV30 | 11 | TGTGCCTGGAGGAGGGAAGAGACCCAGTACTTC | CAWRREETQYF
few | TRBJ2-3 | . | TRBV20-1 | 12 | TGCAGTGCTACCGGGACGTGGGGTACGCAGTATTTT | CSATGTWGTQYF
medium-sized | TRBJ2-7 | . | TRBV4-1 | 16 | TGCGCCAGCAGCCAAGGGTTAAGGCATCCGGGCTACGAGCAGTACTTC | CASSQGLRHPGYEQYF
. | TRBJ2-5 | TRBD1 | TRBV10-2 | 14 | TGCGCCAGCAGTTGGGACAGGGGGCGGGAGACCCAGTACTTC | CASSWDRGRETQYF
medium-sized | TRBJ1-5 | . | TRBV20-1 | 14 | TGCAGTGCTAGAGTCGTGGATGGGAATCAGCCCCAGCATTTT | CSARVVDGNQPQHF
medium-sized | TRBJ2-2 | . | TRBV11-2 | 14 | TGTGCCAGCAGCCATACTATGAACACCGGGGAGCTGTTTTTT | CASSHTMNTGELFF